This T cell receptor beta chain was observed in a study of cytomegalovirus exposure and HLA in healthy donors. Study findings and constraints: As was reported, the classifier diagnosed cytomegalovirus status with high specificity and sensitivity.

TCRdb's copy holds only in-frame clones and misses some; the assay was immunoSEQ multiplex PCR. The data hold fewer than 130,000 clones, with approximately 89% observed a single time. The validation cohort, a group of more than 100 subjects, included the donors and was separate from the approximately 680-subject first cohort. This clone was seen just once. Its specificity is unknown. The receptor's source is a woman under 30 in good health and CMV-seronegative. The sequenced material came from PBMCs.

CDR3 residues: CASSLSYGNTIYF. The CDR3, as DNA: TGTGCCAGCAGTCTGAGTTATGGAAACACCATATATTTT. The gene calls are TRBV5-6 and TRBJ1-3; D call uncertain. CDR3 size: 13 residues. Germline V gives CDR1 SGHDT, CDR2 YYEEEE. Trimming cost V 5 bases and J 3 bases, with 9 bases left between them.